This T cell receptor (beta chain) is drawn from a study of blood T cells in healthy people across ages. Then a second PCR, running about 7 to 11 cycles, was carried out with a sample-barcoded 5' primer and a J-beta primer mix. TCRdb redid the calling of the 5' RACE reads with MiXCR, one entry per CDR3 protein. In the table there are around 1,600,000 distinct CDR3 sequences, roughly 43% of which are singletons. This clonotype was counted many times. The germline V gene has CDR1 SGHTA and CDR2 FQGNSA. V lost 1 base, J lost 1 base, and 4 bases lay in between. The length of the CDR3 is 13 residues. This TCR was recovered from a woman between 18 and 30 years old in good health. Sequencing used blood. V and J are TRBV7-2 and TRBJ1-1; D gene unclear. CDR3 DNA: TGTGCCAGCAGCTTAGAGAGGAACACTGAAGCTTTCTTT. It encodes CASSLERNTEAFF.